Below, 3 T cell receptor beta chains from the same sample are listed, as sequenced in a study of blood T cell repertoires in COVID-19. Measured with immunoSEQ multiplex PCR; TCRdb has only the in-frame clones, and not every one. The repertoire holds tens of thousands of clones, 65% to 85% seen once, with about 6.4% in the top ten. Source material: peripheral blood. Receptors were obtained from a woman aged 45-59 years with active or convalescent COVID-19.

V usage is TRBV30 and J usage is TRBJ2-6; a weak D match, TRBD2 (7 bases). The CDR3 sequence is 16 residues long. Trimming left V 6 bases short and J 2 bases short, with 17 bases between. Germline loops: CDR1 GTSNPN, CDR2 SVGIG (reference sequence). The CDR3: CACPGGQGTGANVLTF. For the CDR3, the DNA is TGTGCCTGCCCCGGGGGGCAGGGGACTGGGGCCAACGTCCTGACTTTC.

CDR3 nucleotide sequence: TGCGCCAGCAGCTTGGATGACAGGGGGCCTGGAAACACCATATATTTT. This encodes CASSLDDRGPGNTIYF. The chain carries TRBV5-1 and TRBJ1-3, with 10 bases aligning to TRBD1. Germline V lookup: CDR1 SGHRS, CDR2 YFSETQ. The CDR3 extends over 16 amino acids. V was clipped by 0 bases and J by 2 bases; unmatched bases: 2.

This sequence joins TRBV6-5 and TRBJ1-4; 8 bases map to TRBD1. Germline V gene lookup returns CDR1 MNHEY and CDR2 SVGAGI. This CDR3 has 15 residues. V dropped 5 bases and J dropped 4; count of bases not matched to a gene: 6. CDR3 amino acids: CASSLNRGFNEKLFF. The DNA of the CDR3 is TGTGCCAGCAGTCTCAACAGGGGGTTTAATGAAAAACTGTTTTTT.